Below are 18 T cell receptor beta chains sequenced from a single sample in a study of shared clonotypes between healthy human individuals. Method: immunoSEQ multiplex PCR; TCRdb's copy keeps in-frame clones and lacks some. The sample records some 1,400,000 clones, roughly 95% being singletons. The sample taken for sequencing was naive CD4+ T cells sorted from blood. Subset described: CD45RA+ positively selected. The receptors come from a man aged 25-40 years in good health.

The chain joins TRBV9 to TRBJ2-3; 13 nucleotides match TRBD2. CDR1 is SGDLS, CDR2 YYNGEE, per germline. The CDR3 is 19 amino acids. Trimming took 4 bases from V and 2 from J; bases not matched to a gene: 13. CDR3 loop: CASSSTGTSGVWNTDTQYF. In DNA, the CDR3 is TGTGCCAGCAGCTCCACCGGGACTAGCGGGGTCTGGAACACAGATACGCAGTATTTT.

This clone was detected once. The V call is TRBV18, the J call TRBJ1-4; D remains ambiguous. The germline gives CDR1 KGHSH, CDR2 LQKENI. This CDR3 has 14 residues. The V end was cut by 1 base, the J end by 1 base, with 4 bases between. CDR3 amino acids: CASSPRKTNEKLFF. CDR3 DNA: TGTGCCAGCTCACCACGAAAAACTAATGAAAAACTGTTTTTT.

V gene TRBV2 combines with J gene TRBJ2-7; a possible D gene is TRBD1 (6 bases). V lost 2 bases, J lost 4 bases, and 15 bases lay in between. Germline loops: CDR1 SNHLY, CDR2 FYNNEI. The CDR3 runs 15 residues. The CDR3 sequence: CASSESGAARYEQYF. Here the CDR3 DNA reads TGTGCCAGCAGTGAATCAGGGGCTGCTCGTTACGAGCAGTACTTC.

J is TRBJ2-7 and V is TRBV5-4; D perhaps matches TRBD2 (5 bases). Germline values: CDR1 SGHNT, CDR2 YYREEE (reference sequence). The germline V and J ends were trimmed by 0 bases and 0 bases, with 10 bases remaining between them. The CDR3 consists of 15 residues. CDR3 in DNA: TGTGCCAGCAGCTTGGGAATAGCGAGCTCCTACGAGCAGTACTTC. It yields the protein CASSLGIASSYEQYF.

This clone was seen a single time. The gene calls are TRBV15 and TRBJ2-5; D call uncertain. The CDR3 runs to 14 residues. V shed 4 bases and J shed 7 bases, with 16 bases lying between them. Germline CDR1 is LNHNV and CDR2 is YYDKDF (reference sequence). CDR3 sequence reads: CATSTVVRARTQYF. Written as DNA, the CDR3 is TGTGCCACCAGCACCGTGGTAAGGGCCAGGACCCAGTACTTC.

This clone was counted once. V and J are TRBV5-4 and TRBJ2-1; possibly TRBD2 for D (5 bases). The V gene's germline CDR1 is SGHNT and CDR2 YYREEE (reference sequence). Trimming removed 0 bases from V and 2 bases from J, with 15 bases in between. The CDR3 is 17 residues long. The DNA for the CDR3 is TGTGCCAGCAGCTTGGAACAAGGACTGTCGGCCTACAATGAGCAGTTCTTC. It translates to CASSLEQGLSAYNEQFF.

Here the CDR3 DNA reads TGTGCCATCAGTGAGTCTACTGGTCTCTCTGGAAACACCATATATTTT. The encoded protein is CAISESTGLSGNTIYF. This chain links TRBV10-3 with TRBJ1-3; no firm D call. V shed 0 bases and J shed 0 bases, with 9 bases lying between them. Germline CDR1 ENHRY, CDR2 SYGVKD. The CDR3 loop spans 16 amino acids.

In the case of this clone: The same CDR3 is also encoded by other DNA sequences in this sample. J is TRBJ1-1 and V is TRBV5-5; D unclear. V was clipped by 4 bases and J by 2 bases, with 12 bases between them. CDR1 is SGHKS and CDR2 is YYEKEE in the germline V gene (reference sequence). This CDR3 spans 14 amino acids. CDR3 protein: CASSEHRANTEAFF. In DNA form, the CDR3 reads TGTGCCAGCAGCGAACACAGAGCTAACACTGAAGCTTTCTTT.

This clone has just one count. The rearrangement joins TRBV20-1 to TRBJ2-7; D uncertain. CDR3 length equals 10 residues. V lost 2 bases to trimming and J lost 6 bases, with 5 bases between them. Germline values: CDR1 DFQATT, CDR2 SNEGSKA (reference sequence). The CDR3 loop reads CSARRGEQYF. The CDR3 nucleotides read TGCAGTGCTAGACGAGGCGAGCAGTACTTC.

This rearrangement joins TRBV28 to TRBJ1-1, with D tentatively TRBD1 (6 bases). CDR1 and CDR2 from the germline V gene are MDHEN and SYDVKM. The CDR3 runs to 15 residues. V was pared by 2 bases and J by 0 bases, with 10 bases between. The CDR3 nucleotides are TGTGCCAGCAGTTTAGGGGGCCTCATGAACACTGAAGCTTTCTTT. This gives the protein CASSLGGLMNTEAFF.

To note about this clone: The same CDR3 can be traced to other DNA sequences in this sample. The chain uses TRBV7-2 and TRBJ1-1; no reliable D call. V dropped 1 base and J dropped 1 base, with 4 bases sitting between them. The CDR3 loop spans 13 amino acids. Germline V lookup: CDR1 SGHTA, CDR2 FQGNSA. CDR3 residues: CASSLVTNTEAFF. For the CDR3, the DNA is TGTGCCAGCAGCTTAGTAACGAACACTGAAGCTTTCTTT.

The CDR3 loop is CAWSVWSSGVPYEQYF. As DNA, the CDR3 is TGTGCCTGGAGTGTATGGTCTAGCGGAGTCCCCTACGAGCAGTACTTC. The chain is built from TRBV30 and TRBJ2-7, with 7 bases identical to TRBD2. The germline gives CDR1 GTSNPN, CDR2 SVGIG (reference sequence). CDR3 length equals 16 residues. Trimming cost V 0 bases and J 2 bases; bases outside gene matches: 10.

The rearrangement joins TRBV18 to TRBJ2-7; 10 bases fit TRBD2. The trim removed 5 bases at V and 6 bases at J, leaving 7 bases unmatched. This CDR3 contains 14 residues. Germline V gene lookup returns CDR1 KGHSH and CDR2 LQKENI. CDR3 loop: CASSTSGVRIEQYF. The DNA for the CDR3 is TGTGCCAGCTCAACTAGCGGGGTACGGATCGAGCAGTACTTC.

This chain uses TRBV14 with TRBJ2-4, with 9 nucleotides matching TRBD1. V dropped 1 base and J dropped 6; count of bases not matched to a gene: 10. CDR1 and CDR2 from the germline V gene are SGHDN and FVKESK. The CDR3 is made up of 17 amino acids. CDR3: CASSQGWDRAFPNIQYF. In nucleotides, the CDR3 is TGTGCCAGCAGCCAAGGTTGGGACAGGGCTTTTCCAAACATTCAGTACTTC.

This clone was seen a single time. The chain has TRBV2 and TRBJ2-5; D not resolved. Germline CDR1 is SNHLY and CDR2 is FYNNEI. The V and J ends lost 2 bases and 5 bases respectively, with 15 bases between them. The CDR3 totals 15 residues. The CDR3 bases are TGTGCCAGCAGTGAAATGAGGCCGTCTGGTGAGACCCAGTACTTC. As protein: CASSEMRPSGETQYF.

V is TRBV5-1 and J is TRBJ2-3, with 13 nucleotides matching TRBD2. This CDR3 has 19 amino acids. Germline CDR1 and CDR2: SGHRS and YFSETQ. The V gene end was trimmed by 1 base and the J gene end by 2 bases; junction bases not matched to a gene: 10. CDR3 region: CASSLTSGRAGGHTDTQYF. For the CDR3, the DNA is TGCGCCAGCAGCTTGACTAGCGGGAGGGCCGGGGGTCACACAGATACGCAGTATTTT.

V gene TRBV6-6 combines with J gene TRBJ2-3, with D hard to call. The germline V and J ends were trimmed by 5 bases and 3 bases, with 6 bases remaining between them. Germline assignment: CDR1 MNHNY and CDR2 SVGAGI (reference sequence). CDR3 length: 12 amino acids. The CDR3 loop is CASSPPTDTQYF. As DNA, the CDR3 is TGTGCCAGCAGTCCTCCTACAGATACGCAGTATTTT.

V is TRBV6-1 and J is TRBJ2-1; perhaps TRBD1 as D (5 bases). With 4 bases removed from V and 7 bases from J, the gap between germline ends came to 11 bases. CDR3 length: 13 residues. Germline lookup yields CDR1 MNHNS and CDR2 SASEGT. The CDR3 loop reads CASSGWGANEQFF. As DNA, the CDR3 is TGTGCCAGCAGTGGTTGGGGCGCGAATGAGCAGTTCTTC.